Following are 10 T cell receptor beta chains from one sample sequenced in a study of shared clonotypes between healthy human individuals. Data came from immunoSEQ multiplex PCR; TCRdb stores just in-frame clones and leaves some out. The top ten hold 0.057% of the sample, which has roughly 640,000 clones, more than 95% seen once. Sequenced input: naive CD4+ T cells sorted from blood. Documented subset: CD45RA+ positively selected. These receptor sequences come from a woman younger than 45 in good health.

This clone was observed a single time. The rearrangement joins TRBV28 to TRBJ2-7, with TRBD2 matching 7 bases. Germline CDR1 MDHEN, CDR2 SYDVKM. The CDR3 loop spans 14 amino acids. J lost 1 base, V lost 5 bases, and 5 bases had no gene match. This CDR3 reads CASSETSTSYEQYF. In nucleotides, the CDR3 is TGTGCCAGCAGTGAGACTAGCACTTCCTACGAGCAGTACTTC.

This clone appeared once. The CDR3 spells CASSIQTETMQYF. The CDR3 DNA sequence: TGTGCCAGTAGTATTCAGACGGAGACGATGCAGTATTTT. The rearrangement joins TRBV19 to TRBJ2-3; D gene uncertain. The CDR3 consists of 13 residues. From germline, CDR1 is LNHDA and CDR2 SQIVND (reference sequence). V was clipped by 3 bases and J by 11 bases, with 15 bases between them.

This clone was seen only once. This chain links TRBV5-6 with TRBJ2-1; TRBD2 agrees at 11 bases. The CDR3 is made up of 17 amino acids. In germline, CDR1 is SGHDT, CDR2 YYEEEE. V dropped 0 bases and J dropped 7; count of bases not matched to a gene: 9. The CDR3 region has the DNA TGTGCCAGCAGCTTGGAGTGGCTAGCGGGAGGTGTGAATGAGCAGTTCTTC. Encoded protein: CASSLEWLAGGVNEQFF.

The V and J genes are TRBV27 and TRBJ2-7; D perhaps matches TRBD1 (5 bases). V lost 4 bases, J lost 3 bases, and 10 bases lay in between. The CDR3 length is 13 residues. Germline values: CDR1 MNHEY, CDR2 SMNVEV (reference sequence). As DNA, the CDR3 is TGTGCCAGCAGTTCCGACAGTGACTACGAGCAGTACTTC. It codes for CASSSDSDYEQYF.

The chain is built from TRBV7-3 and TRBJ1-3; D is perhaps TRBD1 (5 bases). The V and J ends lost 2 bases and 0 bases respectively, with 14 bases between them. Germline V gives CDR1 SGHTA, CDR2 FQGTGA. The CDR3 sequence is 17 residues long. The CDR3 region has the DNA TGTGCCAGCAGCTTATTAGGAGGGGACCCCTCTGGAAACACCATATATTTT. Protein sequence: CASSLLGGDPSGNTIYF.

The CDR3 bases are TGTGCCAGCACTCCCAGGCTGGGAATAAATAGCAATCAGCCCCAGCATTTT. This codes for CASTPRLGINSNQPQHF. The V gene is TRBV2, the J gene TRBJ1-5; D is uncertain. CDR3 size: 17 residues. The ends were cut back, 7 bases at V and 0 bases at J, with 19 bases in the middle. Germline-derived CDR1 and CDR2 are SNHLY and FYNNEI.

This chain links TRBV2 with TRBJ1-5; D uncertain. The germline V gene has CDR1 SNHLY and CDR2 FYNNEI. Trimming removed 6 bases from V and 3 bases from J, with 15 bases in between. The CDR3 extends over 15 amino acids. CDR3 sequence: CASRMSGIYNQPQHF. In DNA form, the CDR3 reads TGTGCCAGCAGAATGAGTGGGATCTACAATCAGCCCCAGCATTTT.

V is TRBV5-5 and J is TRBJ1-1, with TRBD1 identical over 8 bases. The CDR3 totals 15 residues. Losses at the gene ends were 0 bases for V and 5 bases for J; bases not matched to a gene: 6. Germline-derived CDR1 and CDR2 are SGHKS and YYEKEE (reference sequence). CDR3 in DNA: TGTGCCAGCAGCTTGGCCTGGACAGGGAGGACTGAAGCTTTCTTT. This translates into CASSLAWTGRTEAFF.

The genes are TRBV7-8 and TRBJ2-3; the D call may be TRBD1 or TRBD2 (5 bases each). The germline CDR1 and CDR2 sequences are SGHVS and FQNEAQ. V gave up 5 bases and J gave up 6 bases, with 18 bases separating them. The CDR3 covers 15 residues. CDR3 bases: TGTGCCAGCAGCAGAGGGACCATCGTAGAGGATACGCAGTATTTT. This translates into CASSRGTIVEDTQYF.

This chain uses TRBV19 with TRBJ2-1; tentatively, D is TRBD1 or TRBD2 (5 bases each). There are 14 residues in the CDR3. Germline CDR1 LNHDA, CDR2 SQIVND (reference sequence). The V gene lost 1 base and the J gene lost 9 bases, with 13 bases spanning the gap. This CDR3 is CASSIGGGRGEQFF. As DNA, the CDR3 is TGTGCCAGTAGTATAGGGGGCGGGCGAGGTGAGCAGTTCTTC.